This T cell receptor (beta chain) was observed in a study of shared clonotypes between healthy human individuals. The study's findings and limits: Against clonotypes common to all four donors, non-shared ones had lower generation probabilities.

Assay used: immunoSEQ multiplex PCR; TCRdb lists only in-frame clones, some missing. The sample records some 900,000 clones, about three quarters being singletons. Points on this clone: Its antigen is undetermined.

Germline CDR1 SNHLY, CDR2 FYNNEI. The CDR3 is 14 residues long. Trimming shortened V by 8 bases and J by 6 bases, and 16 bases separated the two germline ends. The sample taken for sequencing was memory CD4+ T cells sorted from blood. As for subset: CD45RA-negative fraction. This rearrangement joins TRBV2 to TRBJ2-2; tentatively, D is TRBD2 (6 bases). This receptor was identified in a young man in good health. The chain's CDR3 is CASRMTGVSGELFF. The CDR3 nucleotides are TGTGCCAGCCGAATGACGGGGGTGTCCGGGGAGCTGTTTTTT.